The 22 T cell receptor beta chains reported below all come from one sample, sequenced in a study of cytomegalovirus exposure and HLA in healthy donors. The PCR used 60 Vbeta and 13 Jbeta primers. The assay was immunoSEQ multiplex PCR, and TCRdb's table has in-frame clones only and misses some. Here the sample spans some 110,000 clones, about 75% being singletons. The sequenced material came from PBMCs. Every receptor here comes from a male donor in good health and CMV-seropositive.

The J gene is TRBJ1-2, the V gene TRBV5-1; the match to TRBD1 covers 10 bases. This CDR3 has 16 amino acids. J lost 3 bases, V lost 4 bases, and 9 bases had no gene match. From germline, CDR1 is SGHRS and CDR2 YFSETQ. The CDR3 nucleotides read TGCGCCAGCAGCCCCCCGCAGGGACAGGGGTACTATGGCTACACCTTC. As protein: CASSPPQGQGYYGYTF.

The V and J genes are TRBV4-3 and TRBJ2-7, with 7 bases lining up with TRBD1. The junction had 5 bases not matched to a gene; V was cut back by 0 bases and J by 0 bases. In germline, CDR1 is LGHNA, CDR2 YSLEER. The CDR3 sequence is 16 residues long. CDR3 nucleotides: TGCGCCAGCAGCCAAGAGGTGGACAGGAGCTCCTACGAGCAGTACTTC. Encoded protein: CASSQEVDRSSYEQYF.

The chain employs TRBV6-4 and TRBJ2-3; 9 bases map to TRBD2. CDR1 MRHNA and CDR2 SNTAGT come from the germline V gene. This CDR3 spans 15 amino acids. Trimming cost V 3 bases and J 0 bases; bases outside gene matches: 1. CDR3 amino acids: CASSELAGSTDTQYF. DNA for the CDR3: TGTGCCAGCAGTGAGCTAGCGGGGAGCACAGATACGCAGTATTTT.

This chain uses TRBV25-1 with TRBJ2-7; D is perhaps TRBD2 (7 bases). V shed 5 bases and J shed 3 bases, with 23 bases lying between them. The CDR3 extends over 17 amino acids. Germline CDR1 and CDR2: MGHDK and SYGVNS. CDR3 residues: CASSPQGRGPEDYEQYF. CDR3 bases: TGTGCCAGCAGTCCCCAGGGGAGGGGCCCTGAGGACTACGAGCAGTACTTC.

This clone was observed a single time. The J gene is TRBJ2-5, the V gene TRBV27, with D tentatively TRBD1 (5 bases). Trimming removed 4 bases at V and 5 bases at J, with 11 bases between. Germline V gives CDR1 MNHEY, CDR2 SMNVEV (reference sequence). CDR3 length equals 13 residues. The DNA for the CDR3 is TGTGCCAGCAGTTCCACTAACAGGGAGACCCAGTACTTC. This translates into CASSSTNRETQYF.

This clone is a singleton in its sample. This chain connects TRBV7-3 to TRBJ2-3, with TRBD2 identical over 7 bases. Germline CDR1 is SGHTA and CDR2 is FQGTGA. The CDR3 loop spans 15 amino acids. V dropped 5 bases and J dropped 0; count of bases not matched to a gene: 5. The CDR3, as DNA: TGTGCCAGCAGCGAACCTAGCGGAAGCACAGATACGCAGTATTTT. It specifies CASSEPSGSTDTQYF.

This clone has only one observation. V and J are TRBV7-2 and TRBJ1-6, with 10 bases matching TRBD1. Germline CDR1 and CDR2: SGHTA and FQGNSA. CDR3 length equals 15 residues. Trimming took 1 base from V and 8 from J; bases not matched to a gene: 2. CDR3 in DNA: TGTGCCAGCAGCTTAGTTGGGACAGGGGATTCACCCCTCCACTTT. Protein sequence: CASSLVGTGDSPLHF.

This chain links TRBV11-2 with TRBJ2-3; no clear D gene. Germline CDR1 and CDR2: SGHAT and FQNNGV. Trimming removed 11 bases at V and 6 bases at J, with 12 bases between. The CDR3 extends over 11 amino acids. The CDR3 sequence is CAVRSPDTQYF. For the CDR3, the DNA is TGTGCCGTCCGGAGCCCTGATACGCAGTATTTT.

The chain recombines TRBV2 with TRBJ2-2, with 7 positions matching TRBD1. CDR1 and CDR2 (germline): SNHLY, FYNNEI. The CDR3 runs 13 residues. The V gene end was trimmed by 9 bases and the J gene end by 1 base; junction bases not matched to a gene: 2. CDR3: CASRDRNTGELFF. For the CDR3, the DNA is TGTGCCAGTCGGGACAGGAACACCGGGGAGCTGTTTTTT.

The sample holds a few counts of this clone. The chain carries TRBV5-1 and TRBJ2-7, with 9 bases aligning to TRBD1. The CDR3 totals 14 residues. V dropped 5 bases and J dropped 0; count of bases not matched to a gene: 3. Germline CDR1 is SGHRS and CDR2 is YFSETQ. Written as DNA, the CDR3 is TGCGCCAGCAGAGTGACAGGGGGCTCCTACGAGCAGTACTTC. Translating it yields CASRVTGGSYEQYF. The full variable domain, with the rest looked up from reference TRBV5-1 and TRBJ2-7, is KAGVTQTPRYLIKTRGQQVTLSCSPISGHRSVSWYQQTPGQGLQFLFEYFSETQRNKGNFPGRFSGRQFSNSRSEMNVSTLELGDSALYLCASRVTGGSYEQYFGPGTRLTVT.

As to this clone: Other DNA sequences of this sample code for an identical CDR3. The rearrangement joins TRBV18 to TRBJ2-7; 7 bases agree with TRBD1. The J segment lost 2 bases and the V segment lost 3 bases, leaving 1 base of the junction unmatched. The CDR3 extends over 13 amino acids. Germline V gives CDR1 KGHSH, CDR2 LQKENI. CDR3 nucleotides: TGTGCCAGCTCACCCGGGACAGCCTACGAGCAGTACTTC. Translating it yields CASSPGTAYEQYF.

The chain combines TRBV19 with TRBJ1-1, with D possibly TRBD1 on 5 matching bases. The germline V gene encodes CDR1 LNHDA and CDR2 SQIVND (reference sequence). V lost 6 bases, J lost 10 bases, and 21 bases lay in between. The CDR3 is made up of 14 amino acids. The CDR3 sequence: CASRPMQGRAGAFF. CDR3 in DNA: TGTGCCAGTAGGCCGATGCAGGGCAGAGCTGGAGCTTTCTTT.

J is TRBJ1-1 and V is TRBV7-8; TRBD1 matches 8 bases. With 1 base clipped from V and 6 bases from J, the junction kept 10 bases outside the gene matches. This CDR3 has 16 amino acids. The V gene's germline CDR1 is SGHVS and CDR2 FQNEAQ. CDR3 in DNA: TGTGCCAGCAGCTTAGGCCCCTCTGGACAGGGCCCTGAAGCTTTCTTT. Translation gives CASSLGPSGQGPEAFF.

The CDR3 reads CASSLDYGQGARGYTF. The CDR3 bases are TGTGCCAGCAGCTTGGATTATGGACAGGGGGCGAGAGGCTACACCTTC. The chain recombines TRBV5-6 with TRBJ1-2; 11 positions agree with TRBD1. The CDR3 covers 16 residues. Germline V lookup: CDR1 SGHDT, CDR2 YYEEEE. Trimming cost V 0 bases and J 8 bases; bases outside gene matches: 9. Variable domain in full (rest from reference TRBV5-6 and TRBJ1-2): DAGVTQSPTHLIKTRGQQVTLRCSPKSGHDTVSWYQQALGQGPQFIFQYYEEEERQRGNFPDRFSGHQFPNYSSELNVNALLLGDSALYLCASSLDYGQGARGYTFGSGTRLTVV.

The CDR3 region has the DNA TGTGCCAGCAGTTTCCCAGCGGGCCTGGATTTTGGGCAGTACTTC. This encodes CASSFPAGLDFGQYF. J is TRBJ2-7 and V is TRBV28; possibly TRBD2 for D (6 bases). Germline CDR1 and CDR2: MDHEN and SYDVKM. The CDR3 runs to 15 residues. The germline V and J ends were trimmed by 3 bases and 9 bases, with 21 bases remaining between them.

In this sample, this clone turned up a few times. V and J are TRBV27 and TRBJ2-7; 9 nucleotides line up with TRBD1. The CDR3 has 13 amino acids. Germline assignment: CDR1 MNHEY and CDR2 SMNVEV (reference sequence). Trimming removed 4 bases from V and 3 bases from J; junction bases left unmatched: 1. DNA of the CDR3: TGTGCCAGCAGTTCGACAGGGGGCTACGAGCAGTACTTC. It yields the protein CASSSTGGYEQYF.

The chain employs TRBV6-5 and TRBJ2-7, with 8 positions matching TRBD1. This CDR3 contains 9 residues. Germline V gene lookup returns CDR1 MNHEY and CDR2 SVGAGI. The CDR3 bases are TGTGCCAGCAGAGGACAGGGTATTGTC. Its protein is CASRGQGIV.

This clone was counted a single time. The chain recombines TRBV11-1 with TRBJ2-7; D unresolved. In germline, CDR1 is SGHAT, CDR2 FQDESV (reference sequence). The V end was cut by 6 bases, the J end by 8 bases, with 11 bases between. There are 11 residues in the CDR3. The CDR3 protein is CASSRSEQQYF. CDR3 DNA: TGTGCCAGCAGTCGGAGCGAGCAGCAGTACTTC.

The chain recombines TRBV5-4 with TRBJ2-1; TRBD1 agrees at 9 bases. The CDR3 covers 13 residues. V lost 1 base to trimming and J lost 8 bases; unmatched junction nucleotides: 1. Germline V CDR1 and CDR2: SGHNT, YYREEE (reference sequence). The CDR3: CASSLTGGDEQFF. The CDR3 DNA reads TGTGCCAGCAGCTTGACAGGGGGCGATGAGCAGTTCTTC.

The chain uses TRBV5-1 and TRBJ1-2; 7 bases match TRBD1. V gave up 4 bases and J gave up 0 bases; unmatched junction bases: 3. Germline CDR1 is SGHRS and CDR2 is YFSETQ. The CDR3 has 14 amino acids. CDR3 nucleotide sequence: TGCGCCAGCAGCCGGGGACAGTCTAACTATGGCTACACCTTC. This codes for CASSRGQSNYGYTF.

The chain couples TRBV18 to TRBJ1-5, with a possible D match to TRBD1 (5 bases). The V and J ends lost 2 bases and 3 bases respectively, with 14 bases between them. The CDR3 totals 16 residues. Germline V gene sequence: CDR1 KGHSH, CDR2 LQKENI. CDR3 loop: CASSPGEGPTNQPQHF. The CDR3 DNA reads as TGTGCCAGCTCACCAGGGGAGGGGCCCACCAATCAGCCCCAGCATTTT.

The rearrangement uses TRBV28 and TRBJ1-5; no clear D gene. V lost 8 bases and J 7 bases, leaving 21 bases between the germline ends. The germline gives CDR1 MDHEN, CDR2 SYDVKM. The CDR3 spans 15 residues. CDR3 region: CASLLSGTRVQPQHF. The CDR3 DNA is TGTGCCAGCCTACTGAGCGGCACTCGAGTCCAGCCCCAGCATTTT.